This TCR beta chain emerged from a study of blood T cell repertoires in COVID-19. Germline CDR1 and CDR2: MRHNA and SNTAGT. This CDR3 contains 19 residues. V lost 3 bases, J lost 2 bases, and 15 bases stayed unmatched. Source study methods: Reference gene primers were amplified, and this amplification served to estimate nucleated cell counts. Assay: immunoSEQ multiplex PCR; the TCRdb copy retains only in-frame clones and omits some. The V and J calls and clone size are taken from that table; D and trimming were inferred from the DNA. The sample yields fewer than 250,000 clones, approximately 89% seen once.

This chain links TRBV6-4 with TRBJ2-2, with 7 positions matching TRBD1. The source material was peripheral blood. This TCR was sampled from a woman aged 55-69 years who had recovered from COVID-19. In DNA, the CDR3 is TGTGCCAGCAGTGAGCGACCTTTAGACAGGGCGATTAACACCGGGGAGCTGTTTTTT. Its translation is CASSERPLDRAINTGELFF.